Described below is a single T cell receptor beta chain sequence and its context. TCRdb keeps only in-frame clones here, not all; method: immunoSEQ multiplex PCR. The table has roughly 190,000 clones, about four fifths seen once. This specimen belongs to a study of blood T cell repertoires in COVID-19. Study-wide context: T cells, B-cell-depleted T cells, or PBMCs provided the cDNA or gDNA that served as material.

This CDR3 has 16 residues. Germline values: CDR1 SGHNT, CDR2 YYREEE (reference sequence). V was cut by 1 base and J by 4 bases, with 15 bases left in between. The gene calls are TRBV5-4 and TRBJ2-1; possible D gene TRBD2, 6 bases. The sample comprised peripheral blood. This receptor was obtained from a human donor with acute or convalescent COVID-19. The donor label of this sample is uncertain. The CDR3 is CASSLSGIAAYNEQFF. The DNA for the CDR3 is TGTGCCAGCAGCTTGTCGGGCATAGCGGCTTACAATGAGCAGTTCTTC.